The 28 T cell receptor beta chains listed next were all sequenced from one sample in a study of T cell responses to AZD1222 COVID-19 vaccine. Using immunoSEQ multiplex PCR, the repertoire was profiled, and TCRdb retains in-frame clones only, with some absent. In the table there are over 130,000 clones, almost 90% of which are singletons. The source material was peripheral blood, sampled 28 days after the second AZD1222 dose. The receptors come from an adult who received the AZD1222 COVID-19 vaccine.

The chain is built from TRBV6-2 or TRBV6-3 and TRBJ1-6; TRBD1 matches 8 bases. Per the germline V gene, CDR1 is MNHEY and CDR2 is SVGEGT. The CDR3 is 15 amino acids. J gave up 7 bases and V 5 bases, and 7 bases lay outside the gene matches. Written as DNA, the CDR3 is TGTGCCAGCAGTGACAGGGGTGGATGGAATTCACCCCTCCACTTT. Encoded protein: CASSDRGGWNSPLHF.

The CDR3 DNA reads TGTGCCAGCAGCTTAGACCGGGGGGGATATAGCACAGATACGCAGTATTTT. It encodes CASSLDRGGYSTDTQYF. This chain joins TRBV7-9 and TRBJ2-3, with 8 bases identical to TRBD2. The germline gives CDR1 SEHNR, CDR2 FQNEAQ (reference sequence). CDR3 length: 17 amino acids. The ends lost 1 base at V and 0 bases at J; junction bases unmatched: 6.

V usage is TRBV4-3 and J usage is TRBJ2-7, with D perhaps TRBD2 (6 bases). Germline V gives CDR1 LGHNA, CDR2 YSLEER. The CDR3 is 17 amino acids. Trimming cost V 4 bases and J 7 bases, with 26 bases left between them. This chain's CDR3 is CASSLSALRDSPFEQYF. For the CDR3, the DNA is TGCGCCAGCAGCCTCTCGGCTCTTCGGGACTCCCCTTTTGAGCAGTACTTC.

The chain has TRBV7-2 and TRBJ1-3; D remains ambiguous. The germline V gene has CDR1 SGHTA and CDR2 FQGNSA. This CDR3 contains 15 residues. The V and J ends lost 1 base and 0 bases respectively, with 7 bases between them. The CDR3 DNA is TGTGCCAGCAGCTTAGGGACGGTCTCTGGAAACACCATATATTTT. This translates into CASSLGTVSGNTIYF.

The chain has TRBV5-1 and TRBJ2-2; TRBD1 aligns across 10 bases. The V segment lost 4 bases and the J segment 6 bases; nucleotides outside the gene matches: 6. The CDR3 is made up of 15 amino acids. Germline V CDR1 and CDR2: SGHRS, YFSETQ. CDR3 region: CASSRDRGAAGELFF. The CDR3 coding sequence is TGCGCCAGCAGCCGGGACAGGGGAGCAGCCGGGGAGCTGTTTTTT.

The rearrangement links TRBV9 to TRBJ2-7; a possible D gene is TRBD1 (5 bases). Trimming cost V 0 bases and J 1 base, with 8 bases left between them. The CDR3 loop spans 14 amino acids. Per germline, CDR1 SGDLS and CDR2 YYNGEE. The CDR3 is CASSVGDRSYEQYF. The CDR3 nucleotides read TGTGCCAGCAGCGTAGGAGACAGATCCTACGAGCAGTACTTC.

The chain links TRBV19 to TRBJ2-1; D unresolved. V was pared by 6 bases and J by 0 bases, with 12 bases between. This CDR3 has 15 amino acids. Looked up from germline, CDR1 is LNHDA and CDR2 is SQIVND (reference sequence). CDR3 coding DNA: TGTGCCAGTAGGCCCAGCGCTGCCTCCTACAATGAGCAGTTCTTC. Translation: CASRPSAASYNEQFF.

The rearrangement joins TRBV9 to TRBJ2-1, with TRBD2 matching over 9 bases. The V gene end was trimmed by 0 bases and the J gene end by 7 bases; junction bases not matched to a gene: 5. This CDR3 is 15 amino acids long. CDR1 is SGDLS, CDR2 YYNGEE, per germline. The CDR3 coding sequence is TGTGCCAGCAGCGTAGCGGGCGGGAGGGGTAATGAGCAGTTCTTC. Translation gives CASSVAGGRGNEQFF.

The V call is TRBV3-1 (or the pseudogene TRBV3-2), the J call TRBJ2-5, with D tentatively TRBD2 (6 bases). This CDR3 comprises 13 residues. Germline CDR1 and CDR2: LGHDT and YNNKEL (reference sequence). V was trimmed by 4 bases and J by 4 bases, leaving 10 bases between them. CDR3 in amino acids: CASSPSEGETQYF. The CDR3 region has the DNA TGTGCCAGCAGCCCTAGCGAGGGAGAGACCCAGTACTTC.

The CDR3 DNA reads as TGTGCCAGCACCCTCACAGGGGGAATTCCCTATAATTCACCCCTCCACTTT. Encoded protein: CASTLTGGIPYNSPLHF. This chain connects TRBV5-4 to TRBJ1-6; 8 bases match TRBD1. The CDR3 has 17 amino acids. The germline V gene has CDR1 SGHNT and CDR2 YYREEE (reference sequence). With 6 bases clipped from V and 2 bases from J, the junction kept 10 bases outside the gene matches. The full variable domain, its missing parts supplied by reference TRBV5-4 and TRBJ1-6, is ETGVTQSPTHLIKTRGQQVTLRCSSQSGHNTVSWYQQALGQGPQFIFQYYREEENGRGNFPPRFSGLQFPNYSSELNVNALELDDSALYLCASTLTGGIPYNSPLHFGNGTRLTVT.

This clone is a singleton in its sample. V usage is TRBV2 and J usage is TRBJ1-4; the match to TRBD1 covers 7 bases. The CDR3 runs to 15 residues. V was pared by 6 bases and J by 2 bases, with 6 bases of the junction left unmatched. The V gene's germline CDR1 is SNHLY and CDR2 FYNNEI. The CDR3 loop is CASSPGQATNEKLFF. CDR3 coding DNA: TGTGCCAGCAGCCCCGGACAGGCTACTAATGAAAAACTGTTTTTT.

The chain employs TRBV7-3 and TRBJ2-1, with no clear D. Looked up from germline, CDR1 is SGHTA and CDR2 is FQGTGA. V was trimmed by 1 base and J by 9 bases, leaving 10 bases between them. The CDR3 loop spans 13 amino acids. CDR3 sequence (DNA): TGTGCCAGCAGCTTAAGTCCTGGACCTGAGCAGTTCTTC. It translates to CASSLSPGPEQFF.

The genes are TRBV6-5 and TRBJ1-5; D is perhaps TRBD1 (6 bases). The CDR3 runs to 16 residues. The germline V gene encodes CDR1 MNHEY and CDR2 SVGAGI. Trimming took 2 bases from V and 2 from J, leaving 13 bases between them. This CDR3 is CASSYIGTRGNQPQHF. The CDR3 DNA reads TGTGCCAGCAGTTACATTGGGACACGCGGCAATCAGCCCCAGCATTTT.

This chain connects TRBV7-9 to TRBJ1-1; D may be TRBD1 (6 bases). Deletions cut 4 bases from V and 1 base from J, with 16 bases between. Germline V gene data show CDR1 as SEHNR and CDR2 as FQNEAQ (reference sequence). This CDR3 region has 16 residues. The DNA for the CDR3 is TGTGCCAGCAGCTCTACGGGACCGGGGGCGAACACTGAAGCTTTCTTT. As protein: CASSSTGPGANTEAFF.

This clone was detected once. This chain joins TRBV4-3 and TRBJ2-2, with 8 positions matching TRBD2. V dropped 0 bases and J dropped 1; count of bases not matched to a gene: 4. The CDR3 spans 17 residues. Germline CDR1 and CDR2: LGHNA and YSLEER. The CDR3 sequence: CASSQDRGGVNTGELFF. The CDR3 bases are TGCGCCAGCAGCCAAGATCGGGGGGGAGTGAACACCGGGGAGCTGTTTTTT.

A few counts support this clone. The identical CDR3 is also encoded by other nucleotide sequences in the sample. This sequence joins TRBV18 and TRBJ1-3; D gene uncertain. V shed 5 bases and J shed 4 bases, with 6 bases lying between them. CDR3 size: 12 residues. Germline V gene sequence: CDR1 KGHSH, CDR2 LQKENI. The CDR3 reads CASSDAGNTIYF. The CDR3 coding sequence is TGTGCCAGCTCAGATGCCGGAAACACCATATATTTT.

The chain recombines TRBV7-9 with TRBJ1-4; D remains ambiguous. This CDR3 spans 15 amino acids. The V end was cut by 5 bases, the J end by 4 bases, with 14 bases between. The germline CDR1 and CDR2 sequences are SEHNR and FQNEAQ (reference sequence). The CDR3 bases are TGTGCCAGCAGCCTGGGTCTCGCCAATAATGAAAAACTGTTTTTT. Translating gives CASSLGLANNEKLFF.

The chain combines TRBV5-8 with TRBJ1-4; D is possibly TRBD1 (5 bases). V lost 4 bases, J lost 6 bases, and 13 bases lay in between. Germline V gene data show CDR1 as SGHTS and CDR2 as YDEGEE. The CDR3 covers 14 residues. The CDR3 loop is CASSIPGRDEKLFF. Written as DNA, the CDR3 is TGTGCCAGCAGCATACCGGGACGTGATGAAAAACTGTTTTTT.

V is TRBV15 and J is TRBJ2-3; D may be TRBD1 (5 bases). The CDR3 length is 14 residues. The V and J ends lost 7 bases and 1 base respectively, with 12 bases between them. Germline V gene sequence: CDR1 LNHNV, CDR2 YYDKDF (reference sequence). The CDR3 is CATKGVIGTDTQYF. CDR3 DNA sequence: TGTGCCACCAAAGGGGTCATCGGCACAGATACGCAGTATTTT.

This chain links TRBV13 with TRBJ2-1, with 7 bases that match TRBD2. The germline V gene has CDR1 PRHDT and CDR2 FYEKMQ (reference sequence). V trimming: 5 bases; J trimming: 8 bases; junction bases outside the gene matches: 15. This CDR3 has 16 residues. CDR3 residues: CASSARASGYGDEQFF. CDR3 nucleotide sequence: TGTGCCAGCAGCGCGAGAGCTAGCGGCTATGGAGATGAGCAGTTCTTC.

The chain joins TRBV6-5 to TRBJ2-3, with D uncertain. The CDR3 contains 12 residues. CDR1 is MNHEY, CDR2 SVGAGI, per germline. Trimming stripped 6 bases from V and 0 bases from J, with 4 bases between. CDR3: CASRASTDTQYF. CDR3 in DNA: TGTGCCAGCAGGGCGAGCACAGATACGCAGTATTTT.

The genes are TRBV3-1 (or the pseudogene TRBV3-2) and TRBJ2-1; 11 bases are a match to TRBD2. The V gene's germline CDR1 is LGHDT and CDR2 YNNKEL (reference sequence). The V segment lost 6 bases and the J segment 2 bases; nucleotides outside the gene matches: 6. The CDR3 sequence is 16 residues long. CDR3 protein: CASSPGLAGTYNEQFF. In DNA form, the CDR3 reads TGTGCCAGCAGTCCTGGACTAGCGGGTACCTACAATGAGCAGTTCTTC.

The chain uses TRBV28 and TRBJ1-5; D possibly corresponds to TRBD1 (6 bases). V lost 5 bases and J lost 6, with 17 bases in between. The CDR3 has 15 amino acids. CDR1 is MDHEN and CDR2 is SYDVKM in the germline V gene. DNA for the CDR3: TGTGCCAGCAGTCTGGGGGGCTCCCGGGGTCAGCCCCAGCATTTT. It specifies CASSLGGSRGQPQHF.

The rearrangement joins TRBV5-8 to TRBJ2-2; TRBD2 aligns across 15 bases. CDR1 and CDR2 (germline): SGHTS, YDEGEE. Trimming removed 4 bases from V and 5 bases from J; junction bases left unmatched: 6. The CDR3 extends over 17 amino acids. CDR3 DNA sequence: TGTGCCAGCAGCCGCCAGGGACTAGCGGGAGGAACCGGGGAGCTGTTTTTT. Protein sequence: CASSRQGLAGGTGELFF.

This clone was recorded only once. The chain recombines TRBV7-2 with TRBJ1-2, with D unresolved. Germline loops: CDR1 SGHTA, CDR2 FQGNSA. The V end lost 5 bases, the J end lost 0 bases, and 7 bases lay between the germline ends. The CDR3 length is 13 residues. The CDR3 DNA sequence: TGTGCCAGCAGCCCAGAAGCTAACTATGGCTACACCTTC. This translates into CASSPEANYGYTF.

The gene calls are TRBV4-2 and TRBJ2-2, with D possibly TRBD1 on 5 matching bases. The CDR3 is made up of 14 amino acids. Germline CDR1 and CDR2: LGHNA and YNFKEQ. Trimming removed 1 base from V and 3 bases from J, with 6 bases in between. The CDR3 DNA sequence: TGTGCCAGCAGCCAAGTACAGGACACCGGGGAGCTGTTTTTT. It codes for CASSQVQDTGELFF.

This chain links TRBV5-1 with TRBJ2-3, with D maybe TRBD2 (5 bases). CDR1 is SGHRS, CDR2 YFSETQ, per germline. The CDR3 is made up of 14 amino acids. V was shortened by 4 bases and J by 10 bases, with 19 bases between the two germline ends. The CDR3 here is CASSEIASSVAQYF. The CDR3 region has the DNA TGCGCCAGCAGCGAAATAGCGAGTAGCGTGGCGCAGTATTTT.

The chain has TRBV15 and TRBJ2-3; perhaps TRBD2 as D (6 bases). V lost 4 bases and J 0 bases, leaving 11 bases between the germline ends. Germline assignment: CDR1 LNHNV and CDR2 YYDKDF (reference sequence). The length of the CDR3 is 15 residues. The DNA of the CDR3 is TGTGCCACCAGCACGTTAGCGGCTAGCACAGATACGCAGTATTTT. Its translation is CATSTLAASTDTQYF.